The clone carrying this T cell receptor (beta chain) was seen a handful of times. The authors' processing: Amplification of reference gene primers was used by the study to estimate nucleated cell counts. Only in-frame clones appear in the TCRdb table, and some are missing; sequencing was by immunoSEQ multiplex PCR. V and J calls and clone size are given by that table; D and trimming were obtained from the DNA. The profile covers some 260,000 clones, with 87% appearing a single time and roughly 3% taken by the ten largest. This specimen belongs to a study of blood T cell repertoires in COVID-19. Study at large: Acute and convalescent COVID-19 specimens originated in the United States, Italy and Spain. PBMCs, B-cell-depleted T cells, or T cells were the source of the cDNA or gDNA that made up the material.

Per the germline V gene, CDR1 is MNHNY and CDR2 is SVGAGI (reference sequence). The CDR3 is 15 residues long. V gave up 0 bases and J gave up 7 bases, with 13 bases separating them. The source material was peripheral blood. This chain links TRBV6-6 with TRBJ1-5, with D maybe TRBD1 (6 bases). This receptor was taken from a man aged 18 to 30 with active or convalescent COVID-19. CDR3 residues: CASSYSNDRPQPQHF. The CDR3, as DNA: TGTGCCAGCAGTTACTCTAACGACAGGCCCCAGCCCCAGCATTTT.